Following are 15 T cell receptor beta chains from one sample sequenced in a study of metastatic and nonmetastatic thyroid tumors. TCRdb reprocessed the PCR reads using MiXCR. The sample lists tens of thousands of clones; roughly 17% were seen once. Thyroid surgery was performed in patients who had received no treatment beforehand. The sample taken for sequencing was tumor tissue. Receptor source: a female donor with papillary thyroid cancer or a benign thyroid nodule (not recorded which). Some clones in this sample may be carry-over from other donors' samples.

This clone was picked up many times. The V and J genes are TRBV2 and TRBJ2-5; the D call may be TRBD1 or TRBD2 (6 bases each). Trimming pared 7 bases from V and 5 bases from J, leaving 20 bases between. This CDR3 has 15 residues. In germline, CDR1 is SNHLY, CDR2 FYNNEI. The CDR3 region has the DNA TGTGCCAGCACCGAAGGGACACGTGCGGGGGAGACCCAGTACTTC. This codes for CASTEGTRAGETQYF. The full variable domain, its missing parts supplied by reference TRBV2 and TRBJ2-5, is EPEVTQTPSHQVTQMGQEVILRCVPISNHLYFYWYRQILGQKVEFLVSFYNNEISEKSEIFDDQFSVERPDGSNFTLKIRSTKLEDSAMYFCASTEGTRAGETQYFGPGTRLLVL.

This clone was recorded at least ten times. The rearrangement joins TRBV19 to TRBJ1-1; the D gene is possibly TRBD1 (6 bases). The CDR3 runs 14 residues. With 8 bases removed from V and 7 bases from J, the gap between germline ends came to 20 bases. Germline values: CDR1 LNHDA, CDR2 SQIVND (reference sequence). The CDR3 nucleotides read TGTGCCAGTGCTGGATCGTACAGGGTACATGAAGCTTTCTTT. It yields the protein CASAGSYRVHEAFF.

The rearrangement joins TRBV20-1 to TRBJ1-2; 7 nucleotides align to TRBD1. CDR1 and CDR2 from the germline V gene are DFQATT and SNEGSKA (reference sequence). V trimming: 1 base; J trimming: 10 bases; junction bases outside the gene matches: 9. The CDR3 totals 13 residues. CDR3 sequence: CSARVGGERAYTF. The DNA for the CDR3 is TGCAGTGCTAGAGTAGGGGGCGAGCGTGCCTACACCTTC.

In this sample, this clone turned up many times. CDR3 DNA: TGTGCCAGCAGCCCATCGGGGAGGGGCCAACAAGCTTTCTTT. Translation gives CASSPSGRGQQAFF. The V and J genes are TRBV11-2 and TRBJ1-1; D possibly corresponds to TRBD1 (5 bases). The CDR3 runs to 14 residues. Germline V CDR1 and CDR2: SGHAT, FQNNGV. Trimming left V 5 bases short and J 9 bases short, with 19 bases between.

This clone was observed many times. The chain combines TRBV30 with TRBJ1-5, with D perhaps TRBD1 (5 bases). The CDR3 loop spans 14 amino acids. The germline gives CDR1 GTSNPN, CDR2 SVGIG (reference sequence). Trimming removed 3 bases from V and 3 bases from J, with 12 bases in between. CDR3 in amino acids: CAWSLRGVNQPQHF. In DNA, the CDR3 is TGTGCCTGGAGCCTCCGGGGGGTCAATCAGCCCCAGCATTTT.

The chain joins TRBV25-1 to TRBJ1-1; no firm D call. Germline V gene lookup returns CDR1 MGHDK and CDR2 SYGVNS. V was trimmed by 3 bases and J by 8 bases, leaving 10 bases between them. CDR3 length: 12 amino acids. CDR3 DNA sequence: TGTGCCAGCAGTGATTCCCTCATCGAAGCTTTCTTT. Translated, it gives CASSDSLIEAFF.

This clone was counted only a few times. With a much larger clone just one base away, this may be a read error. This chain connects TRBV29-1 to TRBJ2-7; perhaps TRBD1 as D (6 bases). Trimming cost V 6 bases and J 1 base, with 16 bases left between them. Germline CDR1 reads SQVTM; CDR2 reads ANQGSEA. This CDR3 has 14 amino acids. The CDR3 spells CSVADRNGSYEQYF. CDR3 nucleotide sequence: TGCAGCGTGGCCGACAGGAACGGGTCCTACGAGCAGTACTTC.

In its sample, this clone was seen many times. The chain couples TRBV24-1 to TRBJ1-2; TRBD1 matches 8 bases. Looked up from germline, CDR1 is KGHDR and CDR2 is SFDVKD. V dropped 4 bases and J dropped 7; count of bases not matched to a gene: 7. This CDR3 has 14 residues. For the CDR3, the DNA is TGTGCCACCAGTGACCCGGGACAGGCCCCTGGCTACACCTTC. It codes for CATSDPGQAPGYTF.

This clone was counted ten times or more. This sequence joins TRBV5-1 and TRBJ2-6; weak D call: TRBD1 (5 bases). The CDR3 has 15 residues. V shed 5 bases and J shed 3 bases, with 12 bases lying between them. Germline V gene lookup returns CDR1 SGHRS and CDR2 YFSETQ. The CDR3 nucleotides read TGCGCCAGCAGATCCAGGGCGAATGGGGCCAACGTCCTGACTTTC. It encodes CASRSRANGANVLTF.

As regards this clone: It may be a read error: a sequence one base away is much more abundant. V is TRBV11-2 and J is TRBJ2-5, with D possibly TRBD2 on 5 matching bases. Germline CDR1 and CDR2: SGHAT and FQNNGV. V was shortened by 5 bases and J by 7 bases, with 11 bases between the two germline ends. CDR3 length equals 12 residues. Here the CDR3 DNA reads TGTGCCAGCAGCGACCACCGGGGGACCCAGTACTTC. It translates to CASSDHRGTQYF.

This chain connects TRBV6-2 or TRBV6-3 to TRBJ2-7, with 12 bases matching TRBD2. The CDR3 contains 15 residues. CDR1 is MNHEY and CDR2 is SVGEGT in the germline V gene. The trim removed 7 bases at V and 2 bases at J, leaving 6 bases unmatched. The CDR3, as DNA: TGTGCCAGCACCTTGACTAGCGGGGGCCCCTACGAGCAGTACTTC. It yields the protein CASTLTSGGPYEQYF.

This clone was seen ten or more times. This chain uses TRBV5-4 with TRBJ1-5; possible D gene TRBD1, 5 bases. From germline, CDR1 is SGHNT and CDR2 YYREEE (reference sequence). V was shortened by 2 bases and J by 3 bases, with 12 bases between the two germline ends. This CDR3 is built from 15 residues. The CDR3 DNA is TGTGCCAGCAGCTTCGGTGGGGGGACCAATCAGCCCCAGCATTTT. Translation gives CASSFGGGTNQPQHF.

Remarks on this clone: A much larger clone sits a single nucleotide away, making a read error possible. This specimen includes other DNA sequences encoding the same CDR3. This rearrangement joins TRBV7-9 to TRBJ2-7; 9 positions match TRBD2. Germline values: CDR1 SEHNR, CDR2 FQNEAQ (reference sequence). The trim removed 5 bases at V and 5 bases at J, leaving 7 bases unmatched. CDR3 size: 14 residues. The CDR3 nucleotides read TGTGCCAGCAGCGCCAGGACTAGCGAAGACGAGCAGTACTTC. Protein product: CASSARTSEDEQYF.

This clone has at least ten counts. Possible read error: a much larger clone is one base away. The CDR3 is CSARQEYSDEQYF. The CDR3 nucleotides read TGCAGTGCTAGGCAGGAGTATTCCGACGAGCAGTACTTC. The chain carries TRBV20-1 and TRBJ2-7; D uncertain. The CDR3 loop spans 13 amino acids. Between the trimmed V and J ends, which lost 3 bases and 5 bases, there was a span of 14 bases. From germline, CDR1 is DFQATT and CDR2 SNEGSKA (reference sequence).

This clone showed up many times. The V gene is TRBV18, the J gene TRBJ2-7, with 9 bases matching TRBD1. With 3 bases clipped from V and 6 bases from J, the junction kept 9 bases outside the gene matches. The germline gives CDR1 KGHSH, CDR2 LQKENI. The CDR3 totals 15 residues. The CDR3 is CASSPTGQGLGEQYF. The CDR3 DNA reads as TGTGCCAGCTCACCTACGGGACAGGGTTTGGGCGAGCAGTACTTC.